This T cell receptor beta chain was sequenced for a study of CD8 T cells in Susac syndrome. The V end lost 2 bases, the J end lost 10 bases, and 9 bases lay between the germline ends. The CDR3 length is 13 residues. CDR1 and CDR2 (germline): LGHDT, YNNKEL (reference sequence). Reverse transcription used about 0.45 to 1 ug RNA and random hexamers. Via MiXCR, TCRdb re-called the immunoSEQ multiplex PCR reads, giving one row per CDR3 protein. There are around 180,000 distinct CDR3 sequences in the sample; around 95% occur only once, and roughly 0.095% lies in the top ten. This receptor was obtained from a human donor with multiple sclerosis. The chain uses TRBV3-1 and TRBJ1-6; no firm D call. What was sequenced was CD4+ T cells from PBMCs. The chain's CDR3 is CASSQIVQSPLHF. CDR3 DNA sequence: TGTGCCAGCAGCCAAATAGTTCAATCACCCCTCCACTTT.